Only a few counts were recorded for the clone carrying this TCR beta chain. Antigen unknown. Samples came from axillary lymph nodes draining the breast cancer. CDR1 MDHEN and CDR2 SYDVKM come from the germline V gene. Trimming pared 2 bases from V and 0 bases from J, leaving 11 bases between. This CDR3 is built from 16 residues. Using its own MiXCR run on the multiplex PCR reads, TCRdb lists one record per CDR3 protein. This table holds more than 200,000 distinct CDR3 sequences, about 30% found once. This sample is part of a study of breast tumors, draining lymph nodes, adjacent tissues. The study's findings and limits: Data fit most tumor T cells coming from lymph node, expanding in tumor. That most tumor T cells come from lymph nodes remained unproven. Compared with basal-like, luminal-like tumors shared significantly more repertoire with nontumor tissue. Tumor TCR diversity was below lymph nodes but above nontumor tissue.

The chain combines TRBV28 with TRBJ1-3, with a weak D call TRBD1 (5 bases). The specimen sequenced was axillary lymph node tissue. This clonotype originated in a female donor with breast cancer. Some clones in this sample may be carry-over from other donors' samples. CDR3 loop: CASSLLQGHSGNTIYF. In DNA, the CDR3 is TGTGCCAGCAGTTTACTGCAGGGTCACTCTGGAAACACCATATATTTT.